This T cell receptor (beta chain) came from a study of T cell responses to AZD1222 COVID-19 vaccine. The table came from immunoSEQ multiplex PCR; TCRdb's copy has only in-frame clones and leaves some out. The sample gives roughly 100,000 clones, roughly 87% of which show up once; around 4.8% is in the top ten. Study conclusions and caveats: Close to half of all spike-specific TCRs reportedly target regions of the variants that are unmutated. It should be noted that donors were predominantly white British and more often female, and clonal diversity was possibly underestimated.

Note on this clone: The antigen is undetermined.

Germline CDR1 is MGHRA and CDR2 is YSYEKL. V lost 2 bases and J 1 base, leaving 7 bases between the germline ends. This CDR3 has 14 amino acids. The specimen was peripheral blood, collected on day 0 of AZD1222 vaccination. The V call is TRBV4-1, the J call TRBJ2-3; TRBD2 is a possible D gene (5 bases). The receptor's source is an adult in good health. Here the CDR3 reads CASSQRTGTDTQYF. DNA of the CDR3: TGCGCCAGCAGCCAAAGGACTGGCACAGATACGCAGTATTTT.